These 24 T cell receptor beta chains originate from one sample sequenced in a study of spatial heterogeneity in lung cancer. TCRdb re-derived calls from the 5' RACE reads in MiXCR, one entry per CDR3 protein. Found here are about 5,200 distinct CDR3 sequences, more than 10% of them singletons; the top ten hold less than 55%. Findings of the study overall: Expanded intratumoral alpha and beta TCR counts tracked tumor mutation counts.

For these TCRs, the target antigens are not known. This sample's time point: sample taken at primary tumor resection. The source material was lung tumor tissue, sampled at surgery. The receptor source for this set is a male donor with early-stage non-small cell lung cancer.

J is TRBJ1-5 and V is TRBV21-1; the table's D call, TRBD1, was not checked against the DNA. TRBV21-1 is flagged as a pseudogene. The CDR3 consists of 15 residues. The CDR3 DNA sequence: TGTGCCAGCAGCAATAGGCCCCTGGGCAATCAGCCCCAGCATTTT. This encodes CASSNRPLGNQPQHF.

This clonotype was observed a few times. CDR3 loop: CASSLQGGKNTGELFF. CDR3 in DNA: TGTGCCAGCAGTTTACAGGGTGGTAAGAACACCGGGGAGCTGTTTTTT. The rearrangement uses TRBV6-6 and TRBJ2-2; possibly TRBD1 for D (6 bases). The germline V and J ends were trimmed by 4 bases and 1 base, with 13 bases remaining between them. The CDR3 extends over 16 amino acids. Germline V gene data show CDR1 as MNHNY and CDR2 as SVGAGI (reference sequence).

The rearrangement links TRBV4-1 to TRBJ2-5, with D perhaps TRBD1 (5 bases). V was cut by 2 bases and J by 2 bases, with 6 bases left in between. CDR1 and CDR2 from the germline V gene are MGHRA and YSYEKL. This CDR3 has 13 amino acids. As DNA, the CDR3 is TGCGCCAGCAGCCAATCAGGGCAAGAGACCCAGTACTTC. It translates to CASSQSGQETQYF.

This clonotype was seen repeatedly, ten times or more. The chain uses TRBV10-3 and TRBJ2-7, with TRBD1 matching over 8 bases. The CDR3 runs to 11 residues. The trim removed 10 bases at V and 3 bases at J, leaving 2 bases unmatched. Germline-derived CDR1 and CDR2 are ENHRY and SYGVKD. The CDR3 loop reads CATGTGYEQYV. Here the CDR3 DNA reads TGTGCCACCGGGACAGGCTACGAGCAGTACGTC.

The gene calls are TRBV20-1 and TRBJ2-3; tentative D call: TRBD2 (5 bases). Germline CDR1 DFQATT, CDR2 SNEGSKA (reference sequence). The CDR3 totals 14 residues. Trimming took off 6 bases at V and 3 bases at J, with 16 bases between the two ends. The CDR3 protein is CSALRAVGTDTQYF. Written as DNA, the CDR3 is TGCAGTGCCCTGCGAGCGGTAGGGACAGATACGCAGTATTTT.

This clonotype was detected only a few times. V and J are TRBV3-1 and TRBJ1-3; D perhaps matches TRBD1 (5 bases). The CDR3 consists of 16 residues. Between the trimmed V and J ends, which lost 1 base and 0 bases, there was a span of 10 bases. CDR1 is LGHDT, CDR2 YNNKEL, per germline (reference sequence). The CDR3 DNA sequence: TGTGCCAGCAGCCAAGTCTGGGGGAGCTCTGGAAACACCATATATTTT. Its translation: CASSQVWGSSGNTIYF. The variable domain in full, with the rest retrieved from reference TRBV3-1 and TRBJ1-3, is DTAVSQTPKYLVTQMGNDKSIKCEQNLGHDTMYWYKQDSKKFLKIMFSYNNKELIINETVPNRFSPKSPDKAHLNLHINSLELGDSAVYFCASSQVWGSSGNTIYFGEGSWLTVV.

This chain connects TRBV27 to TRBJ2-3; 8 nucleotides agree with TRBD2. Germline assignment: CDR1 MNHEY and CDR2 SMNVEV (reference sequence). V was clipped by 4 bases and J by 4 bases; unmatched bases: 7. CDR3 length: 15 residues. CDR3 in amino acids: CASSSQRESADTQYF. In DNA form, the CDR3 reads TGTGCCAGCAGTTCTCAGCGGGAGTCGGCAGATACGCAGTATTTT.

This clonotype was detected only a few times. The rearrangement joins TRBV7-9 to TRBJ1-4; 8 positions match TRBD1. This CDR3 has 14 residues. The germline CDR1 and CDR2 sequences are SEHNR and FQNEAQ (reference sequence). Trimming cost V 7 bases and J 3 bases; bases outside gene matches: 4. The CDR3 region is CASTSTGANEKLFF. The CDR3 DNA sequence: TGTGCCAGCACCTCGACAGGGGCTAATGAAAAACTGTTTTTT.

This clonotype was detected ten times or more. This sequence joins TRBV10-3 and TRBJ1-1, with TRBD1 matching 7 bases. Germline V CDR1 and CDR2: ENHRY, SYGVKD. The CDR3 sequence is 14 residues long. V trimming: 7 bases; J trimming: 5 bases; junction bases outside the gene matches: 10. The CDR3 loop is CAINPDRRRTEAFF. CDR3 in DNA: TGTGCCATCAACCCGGACAGGAGAAGGACTGAAGCTTTCTTT.

The V call is TRBV7-2, the J call TRBJ1-6; D is unresolved. The CDR3 is 18 residues long. Germline V gene sequence: CDR1 SGHTA, CDR2 FQGNSA. V lost 5 bases and J 5 bases, leaving 22 bases between the germline ends. CDR3 sequence: CASSLQYRPEPNNSPLHF. In DNA form, the CDR3 reads TGTGCCAGCAGCCTACAATATCGACCCGAGCCAAATAATTCACCCCTCCACTTT.

The chain combines TRBV20-1 with TRBJ2-5, with TRBD2 identical over 7 bases. The CDR3 runs 14 residues. Unmatched junction bases numbered 5, after V lost 1 base and J lost 3 bases. CDR1 is DFQATT, CDR2 SNEGSKA, per germline (reference sequence). Here the CDR3 reads CSARGTRGKETQYF. The CDR3, as DNA: TGCAGTGCTAGAGGGACTAGGGGCAAAGAGACCCAGTACTTC.

This clonotype was observed a few times. This chain links TRBV2 with TRBJ2-2; tentative D call: TRBD2 (6 bases). The CDR3 runs to 14 residues. The germline gives CDR1 SNHLY, CDR2 FYNNEI. V was clipped by 7 bases and J by 4 bases, with 13 bases between them. CDR3 DNA sequence: TGTGCCAGCAACAGCGGGCCGGGCACCGGGGAGCTGTTTTTT. Protein sequence: CASNSGPGTGELFF.

This chain links TRBV10-2 with TRBJ2-1; 11 bases map to TRBD2. The CDR3 consists of 15 residues. V lost 7 bases to trimming and J lost 6 bases; unmatched junction nucleotides: 8. Per germline, CDR1 WSHSY and CDR2 SAAADI. CDR3 amino acids: CASTILAGGINEQFF. DNA for the CDR3: TGCGCCAGCACCATCCTAGCGGGGGGTATCAATGAGCAGTTCTTC.

Points on this clonotype: This may stem from a read error, because a much larger clone lies one nucleotide away. The J gene is TRBJ1-1, the V gene TRBV20-1; D unclear. CDR3 size: 13 residues. Germline CDR1 and CDR2: DFQATT and SNEGSKA (reference sequence). Trimming took 5 bases from V and 1 from J, leaving 11 bases between them. The CDR3 nucleotides are TGCAGTGCTCCCCCCGCTTGGAACACTGAAGCTTTCTTT. It translates to CSAPPAWNTEAFF.

By proportion, this clonotype is medium-sized. The V and J genes are TRBV10-1 and TRBJ1-1; D remains ambiguous. Germline-derived CDR1 and CDR2 are WNHNN and SYGVQD (reference sequence). CDR3 size: 12 residues. V was cut by 2 bases and J by 5 bases, with 6 bases left in between. CDR3 loop: CASSETGTEAFF. The CDR3 bases are TGCGCCAGCAGTGAGACGGGAACTGAAGCTTTCTTT.

By its share, this clonotype is medium-sized. The chain joins TRBV20-1 to TRBJ1-1; D is ambiguous. Germline lookup yields CDR1 DFQATT and CDR2 SNEGSKA (reference sequence). The CDR3 spans 12 residues. The V end was cut by 5 bases, the J end by 5 bases, with 12 bases between. The CDR3 loop is CSAAQEWTEAFF. In DNA form, the CDR3 reads TGCAGTGCTGCTCAAGAGTGGACTGAAGCTTTCTTT.

This clonotype was counted a few times. The chain joins TRBV9 to TRBJ2-5; 10 bases map to TRBD2. The germline V gene encodes CDR1 SGDLS and CDR2 YYNGEE. Trimming took 3 bases from V and 5 from J; bases not matched to a gene: 10. This CDR3 has 16 residues. The CDR3 here is CASSGLSSGGGETQYF. The CDR3, as DNA: TGTGCCAGCAGCGGGTTGTCTAGCGGGGGAGGGGAGACCCAGTACTTC. Supplemented by reference TRBV9 and TRBJ2-5, the full variable domain reads DSGVTQTPKHLITATGQRVTLRCSPRSGDLSVYWYQQSLDQGLQFLIQYYNGEERAKGNILERFSAQQFPDLHSELNLSSLELGDSALYFCASSGLSSGGGETQYFGPGTRLLVL.

Sample share makes this clonotype medium-sized. The rearrangement links TRBV12-3 or TRBV12-4 to TRBJ2-6; D is ambiguous. V was trimmed by 6 bases and J by 4 bases, leaving 7 bases between them. The CDR3 spans 13 residues. The CDR3, as DNA: TGTGCCAGCAGATTACTGGGGGCCAACGTCCTGACTTTC. It is translated as CASRLLGANVLTF.

This clonotype was counted many times. This chain joins TRBV29-1 and TRBJ2-4; D is ambiguous. CDR3 length: 17 amino acids. Germline V CDR1 and CDR2: SQVTM, ANQGSEA. V gave up 4 bases and J gave up 0 bases, with 19 bases separating them. The CDR3 loop is CSVAPYSDALAKNIQYF. The DNA of the CDR3 is TGCAGCGTTGCACCTTATTCAGATGCCCTAGCCAAAAACATTCAGTACTTC. Drawing the rest from reference TRBV29-1 and TRBJ2-4, the complete variable domain is SAVISQKPSRDICQRGTSLTIQCQVDSQVTMMFWYRQQPGQSLTLIATANQGSEATYESGFVIDKFPISRPNLTFSTLTVSNMSPEDSSIYLCSVAPYSDALAKNIQYFGAGTRLSVL.

The chain joins TRBV28 to TRBJ1-6; D perhaps matches TRBD1 (5 bases). The V end lost 10 bases, the J end lost 0 bases, and 10 bases lay between the germline ends. Germline loops: CDR1 MDHEN, CDR2 SYDVKM. This CDR3 comprises 14 residues. CDR3 nucleotide sequence: TGTGCCACCCAGGGTAGCTCCTATAATTCACCCCTCCACTTT. Its protein is CATQGSSYNSPLHF.

V usage is TRBV19 and J usage is TRBJ2-5; TRBD2 agrees at 11 bases. Germline V gene sequence: CDR1 LNHDA, CDR2 SQIVND (reference sequence). V shed 5 bases, J shed 5 bases, and the junction held 10 bases outside the gene matches. This CDR3 comprises 16 residues. The CDR3 here is CASSPETSGDWETQYF. As DNA, the CDR3 is TGTGCCAGTAGTCCGGAGACTAGCGGGGACTGGGAGACCCAGTACTTC.

This clonotype has ten or more counts. In DNA, the CDR3 is TGTGCCAGCAGCTTCGCTGGTATTCTGAACACTGAAGCTTTCTTT. Amino acids: CASSFAGILNTEAFF. V gene TRBV11-3 combines with J gene TRBJ1-1; unclear D gene. The CDR3 length is 15 residues. Germline CDR1 reads SGHNT; CDR2 reads YENEEA. V was clipped by 3 bases and J by 0 bases, with 11 bases between them.

This clonotype was counted between two and nine times. The V call is TRBV20-1, the J call TRBJ2-7, with D perhaps matching TRBD1 or TRBD2 (5 bases each). The CDR3 sequence is 14 residues long. Germline-derived CDR1 and CDR2 are DFQATT and SNEGSKA (reference sequence). V dropped 4 bases and J dropped 2 bases, with 15 bases sitting between them. The CDR3 loop is CSAIEGTYAYEQYF. CDR3 DNA: TGCAGTGCTATAGAAGGGACCTATGCCTACGAGCAGTACTTC.

This clonotype was counted between two and nine times. This chain connects TRBV24-1 to TRBJ2-3; a weak D match, TRBD1 (6 bases). The ends were cut back, 4 bases at V and 3 bases at J, with 19 bases in the middle. The CDR3 is 17 residues long. Germline CDR1 KGHDR, CDR2 SFDVKD. The CDR3 spells CATSENRQGIRTDTQYF. CDR3 in DNA: TGTGCCACCAGTGAGAATCGTCAGGGGATTCGGACAGATACGCAGTATTTT.